Following are 9 T cell receptor beta chains from one sample sequenced in a study of T-cell memory formation after mild COVID-19. TCRdb passed the 5' RACE reads through MiXCR, listing each CDR3 protein once. This sample has almost 350,000 distinct CDR3 sequences, with 20% to 25% found just once. The specimen sequenced was PBMCs or a T cell subset sorted from them (not recorded which). The receptors here all came from a man between 18 and 35 years old who had mild COVID-19 (a few samples of this study predate the infection). Cell type and time point are not known.

This clonotype was seen more than once but under ten times. This rearrangement joins TRBV4-2 to TRBJ2-1; no firm D call. V was shortened by 0 bases and J by 5 bases, with 8 bases between the two germline ends. This CDR3 region has 14 residues. In germline, CDR1 is LGHNA, CDR2 YNFKEQ. The CDR3, as DNA: TGTGCCAGCAGCCAAGATCCTGTGAACAATGAGCAGTTCTTC. Translating gives CASSQDPVNNEQFF.

In its sample, this clonotype was seen a few times. This rearrangement joins TRBV7-2 to TRBJ1-1; TRBD1 matches at 7 bases. CDR3 length equals 14 residues. Germline CDR1 is SGHTA and CDR2 is FQGNSA. The V and J ends lost 7 bases and 0 bases, in that order; junction bases with no gene match: 5. The CDR3 protein is CASTRQGMNTEAFF. The CDR3 DNA reads TGTGCCAGCACCAGACAGGGCATGAACACTGAAGCTTTCTTT.

CDR3 region: CASSHVQRYGNTEAFF. CDR3 DNA sequence: TGCGCCAGCAGCCACGTCCAGAGGTACGGGAACACTGAAGCTTTCTTT. The V call is TRBV4-1, the J call TRBJ1-1; D not resolved. V shed 3 bases and J shed 1 base, with 15 bases lying between them. CDR3 size: 16 residues. Looked up from germline, CDR1 is MGHRA and CDR2 is YSYEKL.

The V and J genes are TRBV25-1 and TRBJ1-5; possibly TRBD1 for D (6 bases). CDR1 and CDR2 (germline): MGHDK, SYGVNS. With 2 bases removed from V and 6 bases from J, the gap between germline ends came to 8 bases. CDR3 length: 13 residues. DNA for the CDR3: TGTGCCAGCAGTGAACAGGGGCGTCAGCCCCAGCATTTT. It encodes CASSEQGRQPQHF.

The V and J genes are TRBV7-2 and TRBJ2-5; 9 bases align to TRBD2. This CDR3 spans 17 amino acids. Germline V gene lookup returns CDR1 SGHTA and CDR2 FQGNSA. V was pared by 1 base and J by 1 base, with 7 bases of the junction left unmatched. The CDR3 is CASSLVGGGAGQETQYF. Here the CDR3 DNA reads TGTGCCAGCAGCTTAGTCGGCGGGGGGGCCGGCCAAGAGACCCAGTACTTC. The entire variable domain, with the rest obtained from reference TRBV7-2 and TRBJ2-5, is as follows: GAGVSQSPSNKVTEKGKDVELRCDPISGHTALYWYRQSLGQGLEFLIYFQGNSAPDKSGLPSDRFSAERTGGSVSTLTIQRTQQEDSAVYLCASSLVGGGAGQETQYFGPGTRLLVL.

This chain links TRBV12-3 or TRBV12-4 with TRBJ2-3, with TRBD1 identical over 8 bases. V lost 5 bases, J lost 1 base, and 5 bases stayed unmatched. The CDR3 has 15 amino acids. Here the CDR3 reads CASSGQGRGTDTQYF. In nucleotides, the CDR3 is TGTGCCAGCAGTGGACAGGGTCGTGGCACAGATACGCAGTATTTT.

This clonotype came up a few times. The chain uses TRBV5-5 and TRBJ2-7; D uncertain. The germline V and J ends were trimmed by 4 bases and 0 bases, with 8 bases remaining between them. The CDR3 is 13 residues long. CDR1 and CDR2 (germline): SGHKS, YYEKEE (reference sequence). The CDR3 region has the DNA TGTGCCAGCAGCCCCCCCGCCTCCTACGAGCAGTACGTC. Its translation: CASSPPASYEQYV.

About this clonotype: At one of its ends the junction is not consistent with the germline gene, which may arise from a read error. The rearrangement links TRBV6-4 to TRBJ2-2; maybe TRBD1 (6 bases). CDR1 is MRHNA, CDR2 SNTAGT, per germline. CDR3 length: 14 amino acids. The CDR3 DNA reads as TGTGCCAGCAGTGCTAGCTGGGACACCTGGGAGCTGTTTTTT. Translating it yields CASSASWDTWELFF.

This clonotype has only a few counts. This chain uses TRBV24-1 with TRBJ2-1, with 7 bases lining up with TRBD2. This CDR3 contains 16 residues. With V trimmed by 1 base and J by 4 bases, 6 bases remained unmatched. Germline V gene data show CDR1 as KGHDR and CDR2 as SFDVKD. CDR3 region: CATSDFAARGYNEQFF. CDR3 nucleotide sequence: TGTGCCACCAGTGATTTCGCGGCGCGGGGGTACAATGAGCAGTTCTTC.